These T cell receptor beta chains were read from a single sample in a study of graft-versus-host responses after intestinal transplantation. For these receptors, no antigen is known. TCRdb's copy holds only in-frame clones and misses some; the assay was immunoSEQ multiplex PCR. The profile shows over 100,000 clones, around 95% of them singletons. The sequencing used unstimulated CD8+ T cells sorted from spleen or lymph node cells, collected before intestinal transplant. These receptors originate from a human donor who received an intestinal transplant. Both conserved end residues are part of each CDR3. D genes are given only for firm matches. Only some rows state a clone size, as once, few, many or a class for expanded clones.

TRBV28	NA	TRBJ2-1	TRBD1	TGTGCCAGCAGTCCAACCCTCGGGACAGTCTACAATGAGCAGTTCTTC	CASSPTLGTVYNEQFF
TRBV13	few	TRBJ2-7	NA	TGTGCCAGCAGCTTCGGGGGCTACGAGCAGTACTTC	CASSFGGYEQYF
TRBV11-3	NA	TRBJ2-1	TRBD2	TGTGCCAGCAGCTTCCAGGTAGCGGGGGCGACAAATGAGCAGTTCTTC	CASSFQVAGATNEQFF
TRBV6-6	NA	TRBJ2-7	TRBD2	TGTGCCGTAAGACTAGCGGGTTACTCCTACGAGCAGTACTTC	CAVRLAGYSYEQYF
TRBV4-2	NA	TRBJ1-5	NA	TGTGCCAGCAGCCAAGGAACAGGTCAGCCCCAGCATTTT	CASSQGTGQPQHF
TRBV7-9	NA	TRBJ2-1	TRBD2	TGTGCCAGCAGCTTAGCTAGCGGGAGCTTGAATGAGCAGTTCTTC	CASSLASGSLNEQFF
TRBV2	NA	TRBJ2-1	NA	TGTGCCAGCAGTGAGGGGTGGGGAGTCTCCTACAATGAGCAGTTCTTC	CASSEGWGVSYNEQFF
TRBV9	NA	TRBJ2-1	TRBD1	TGTGCCAGCAGCGTAGTACAGGGGGCTGATGAGCAGTTCTTC	CASSVVQGADEQFF
TRBV7-7	NA	TRBJ2-2	NA	TGTGCTAGCAGCCAACTAGGGAACACCGGGGAGCTGTTTTTT	CASSQLGNTGELFF
TRBV27	NA	TRBJ2-1	TRBD2	TGTGCCAGCAGTCTTACCCCTAGCGGGGGCAATGAGCAGTTCTTC	CASSLTPSGGNEQFF
TRBV4-1	NA	TRBJ2-5	TRBD1	TGCGCCAGCAGCCGGGGGACAGGAAGCAATATTGGGGAGACCCAGTACTTC	CASSRGTGSNIGETQYF
TRBV7-9	NA	TRBJ2-3	TRBD1	TGTGCCAGCAGCTCCCCGGGACAGCTCACAGATACGCAGTATTTT	CASSSPGQLTDTQYF
TRBV5-6	NA	TRBJ1-2	NA	TGTGCCAGCAGCTTGGGGCGGGACCTGAATTACTATGGCTACACCTTC	CASSLGRDLNYYGYTF
TRBV4-2	NA	TRBJ2-3	NA	TGTGCCAGCAGCCCCCTCGGTACAGATACGCAGTATTTT	CASSPLGTDTQYF
TRBV4-1	once	TRBJ1-6	NA	TGCGCCAGCAGCCGTCGGGATTCAGATATTAGTAATTCACCCCTCCACTTT	CASSRRDSDISNSPLHF
TRBV29-1	NA	TRBJ1-5	NA	TGCAGCGTTGGCGGGTTAGGGAGCAATCAGCCCCAGCATTTT	CSVGGLGSNQPQHF
TRBV28	NA	TRBJ2-7	TRBD1	TGTGCCAGCAGTTTAGGGACAGAGCAGAGCTCCTACGAGCAGTACTTC	CASSLGTEQSSYEQYF
TRBV7-3	NA	TRBJ1-1	TRBD1	TGTGCCAGCAGCTTAAGGACTCGGGACAGGCACATGAACACTGAAGCTTTCTTT	CASSLRTRDRHMNTEAFF
TRBV29-1	NA	TRBJ1-2	NA	TGCAGCGTTGAAGGAGGCCAGAATGGCTACACCTTC	CSVEGGQNGYTF
TRBV28	once	TRBJ2-1	NA	TGTGCCAGCAGTTTAGGGGGGGCAAATGAGCAGTTCTTC	CASSLGGANEQFF
TRBV27	NA	TRBJ1-4	TRBD1	TGTGCCAGCAGTCCCCTCGGGACAGGGACTAATGAAAAACTGTTTTTT	CASSPLGTGTNEKLFF
TRBV11-3	NA	TRBJ2-5	NA	TGTGCCAGCAGCCGAGGAACCGGGGAGACCCAGTACTTC	CASSRGTGETQYF
TRBV7-2	NA	TRBJ2-4	TRBD1	TGTGCCAGCAGCCGAGGCGGGGGGACAGGGGAAATTCAGTACTTC	CASSRGGGTGEIQYF
TRBV29-1	NA	TRBJ2-7	TRBD2	TGCAGCGTTCGGACTAGCGGGAGATACGAGCAGTACTTC	CSVRTSGRYEQYF
TRBV19	NA	TRBJ2-7	NA	TGTGCCAGTAGTATATCGGCTAGCAGCACCTACGAGCAGTACTTC	CASSISASSTYEQYF
TRBV7-9	NA	TRBJ1-1	NA	TGTGCCAGCAGCTTAGCGGGGACAAGGGGGGGAGTCACTGAAGCTTTCTTT	CASSLAGTRGGVTEAFF
TRBV15	NA	TRBJ2-3	NA	TGTGCCACCAGCAGAGGTCCCCCGCCGCAGTATTTT	CATSRGPPPQYF
TRBV4-2	NA	TRBJ2-5	TRBD1	TGTGCCAGCAGCCAAGATCTTGGGACAGGCCACCAAGAGACCCAGTACTTC	CASSQDLGTGHQETQYF
TRBV7-9	NA	TRBJ2-7	TRBD1	TGTGCCAGCAGCTTGAGGGACAGGGGTAGCTCGGCTCCCTACGAGCAGTACTTC	CASSLRDRGSSAPYEQYF
TRBV9	NA	TRBJ2-7	NA	TGTGCCAGCAGCGTAGGGGGGGATTACTCCTACGAGCAGTACTTC	CASSVGGDYSYEQYF
TRBV7-9	NA	TRBJ2-5	TRBD2	TGTGCCAGCAGCCTAGCGGGAGAGACCCAGTACTTC	CASSLAGETQYF
TRBV29-1	NA	TRBJ2-1	NA	TGCAGTAAGGGGGAATCCTACAATGAGCAGTTCTTC	CSKGESYNEQFF
TRBV7-8	NA	TRBJ2-7	NA	TGTGCCAGCAGCCAATACCGGGATTTGTCCTACGAGCAGTACTTC	CASSQYRDLSYEQYF
TRBV5-1	NA	TRBJ2-4	NA	TGCGCCAGCAGCTTGTCGGGATTAGCCAAAAACATTCAGTACTTC	CASSLSGLAKNIQYF
TRBV28	NA	TRBJ2-7	NA	TGTGCCAGCAGTTTCCGAAATGGGGGCCCCTTGGGGGAGCAGTACTTC	CASSFRNGGPLGEQYF
TRBV5-1	NA	TRBJ2-3	NA	TGCGCCAGCAGCTTGTACGGGGGCGAAGATACGCAGTATTTT	CASSLYGGEDTQYF
TRBV27	NA	TRBJ2-7	NA	TGTGCCAGCAGTCCGAGCGGCGGCTACGAGCAGTACTTC	CASSPSGGYEQYF
TRBV28	NA	TRBJ1-5	TRBD1	TGTGCCAGCAGTTTATACAGGGGGGCGAGCAATCAGCCCCAGCATTTT	CASSLYRGASNQPQHF
TRBV4-1	NA	TRBJ1-1	TRBD1	TGCGCCAGCAGCGGCCGGGACAGCAACACTGAAGCTTTCTTT	CASSGRDSNTEAFF
TRBV27	NA	TRBJ2-7	TRBD1	TGTGCCAGCGGGTACAGGGGGTCCTACGAGCAGTACTTC	CASGYRGSYEQYF
TRBV6-1	NA	TRBJ2-6	NA	TGTGCCAGCAGTGAATATAGTTGGACCCCAAGCTCTGGGGCCAACGTCCTGACTTTC	CASSEYSWTPSSGANVLTF
TRBV4-1	NA	TRBJ2-1	NA	TGCGCCAGCAGCCAACCGGGGGGCCCTTTCTCCTACAATGAGCAGTTCTTC	CASSQPGGPFSYNEQFF
TRBV21-1	NA	TRBJ2-4	NA	TGTGCCAGCAGCAAAGTCGGTGGGGTGAACAAAAACATTCAGTACTTC	CASSKVGGVNKNIQYF
TRBV5-8	NA	TRBJ2-2	NA	TGTGCCAGCGAGAGGGGCGGCACCGGGGAGCTGTTTTTT	CASERGGTGELFF
TRBV11-2	once	TRBJ2-7	NA	TGTGCCAGCAGCTCCCAGGACCGTCGGACCTACGAGCAGTACTTC	CASSSQDRRTYEQYF
TRBV6-1	NA	TRBJ2-7	TRBD2	TGTGCCAGCAGTCCGTATGGACTAGCGGACTACGAGCAGTACTTC	CASSPYGLADYEQYF
TRBV25-1	NA	TRBJ2-1	NA	TGTGCCAGCAGTGTTCCTGGAGGGGGCGGCTACAATGAGCAGTTCTTC	CASSVPGGGGYNEQFF
TRBV19	NA	TRBJ1-4	NA	TGTGCCAGTAGTATCGGATCGGGGGGCAATGAAAAACTGTTTTTT	CASSIGSGGNEKLFF
TRBV13	NA	TRBJ1-2	NA	TGTGCCAGCAGCTTAGGTCGGGGTTCTAACTATGGCTACACCTTC	CASSLGRGSNYGYTF
TRBV6-1	NA	TRBJ1-1	NA	TGTGCCACTCGCAGGCCGTCGAGCACTGAAGCTTTCTTT	CATRRPSSTEAFF
TRBV27	NA	TRBJ2-7	NA	TGTGCCAGCAGTTTATCGGGCAGAGACTACGAGCAGTACTTC	CASSLSGRDYEQYF
TRBV7-9	NA	TRBJ1-1	NA	TGTGCCAGCAGCTTGGGGGTCTCTGAAGCTTTCTTT	CASSLGVSEAFF
TRBV27	NA	TRBJ2-2	NA	TGTGCCAGCAGTTTAATCGACGCCTCGCCCGGGGAGCTGTTTTTT	CASSLIDASPGELFF
TRBV6-5	NA	TRBJ1-5	TRBD1	TGTGCCAGCAGTCCGACAGGGTCCAATCAGCCCCAGCATTTT	CASSPTGSNQPQHF
TRBV5-6	NA	TRBJ2-1	TRBD2	TGTGCCAGCAGTCTCGAGTTTGGGGGAGGGATAAGTGAGCAGTTCTTC	CASSLEFGGGISEQFF